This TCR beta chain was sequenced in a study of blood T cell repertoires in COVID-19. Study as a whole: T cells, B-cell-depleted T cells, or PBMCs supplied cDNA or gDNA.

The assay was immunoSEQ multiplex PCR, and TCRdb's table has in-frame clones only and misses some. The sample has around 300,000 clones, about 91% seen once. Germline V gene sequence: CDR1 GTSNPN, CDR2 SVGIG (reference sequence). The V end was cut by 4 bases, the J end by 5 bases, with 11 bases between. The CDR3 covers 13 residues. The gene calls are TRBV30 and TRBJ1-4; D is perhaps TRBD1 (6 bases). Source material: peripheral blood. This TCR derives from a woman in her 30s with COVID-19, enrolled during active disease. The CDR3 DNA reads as TGTGCCTGGACTAGGGGGGGAAATGAAAAACTGTTTTTT. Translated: CAWTRGGNEKLFF.